A single sample is the source of the 21 T cell receptor beta chains below, sequenced in a study of CD4 T cells in relation to SARS-CoV-2 and coronaviruses. Before the COVID-19 pandemic, during about 2011-2019, CD4+ T cells were taken from unexposed donors. TCRdb keeps only in-frame clones here, not all; method: immunoSEQ multiplex PCR. The sample has about 59,000 clones, roughly 88% seen once. The sequenced sample consisted of memory CD4+ T cells from PBMCs. All receptors derive from a human donor in good health.

This clone has more than one count but fewer than ten. The chain has TRBV5-6 and TRBJ2-5; tentatively, D is TRBD2 (5 bases). Per germline, CDR1 SGHDT and CDR2 YYEEEE. The length of the CDR3 is 16 residues. V lost 3 bases, J lost 5 bases, and 20 bases lay in between. The CDR3 region has the DNA TGTGCCAGCAGCTGGACCCAAGCGGTCCGATGGGAGACCCAGTACTTC. Residues: CASSWTQAVRWETQYF.

This chain links TRBV7-8 with TRBJ1-1; D uncertain. Germline V lookup: CDR1 SGHVS, CDR2 FQNEAQ. V lost 5 bases and J 2 bases, leaving 15 bases between the germline ends. The CDR3 runs 15 residues. Written as DNA, the CDR3 is TGTGCCAGCAGCCCCTATAGACTCCCCAACACTGAAGCTTTCTTT. This codes for CASSPYRLPNTEAFF.

This clone appeared once. The chain joins TRBV30 to TRBJ1-4, with D tentatively TRBD1 (5 bases). Trimming stripped 0 bases from V and 1 base from J, with 9 bases between. The CDR3 totals 15 residues. From germline, CDR1 is GTSNPN and CDR2 SVGIG (reference sequence). In nucleotides, the CDR3 is TGTGCCTGGAGTGTATTCGGGGGAACTAATGAAAAACTGTTTTTT. As protein: CAWSVFGGTNEKLFF.

The chain uses TRBV15 and TRBJ2-3, with no clear D. Trimming took 1 base from V and 4 from J, leaving 9 bases between them. The CDR3 spans 14 residues. Per the germline V gene, CDR1 is LNHNV and CDR2 is YYDKDF (reference sequence). For the CDR3, the DNA is TGTGCCACCAGCAGAGGCCGCTTCGCAGATACGCAGTATTTT. This codes for CATSRGRFADTQYF. The full variable domain, with the rest looked up from reference TRBV15 and TRBJ2-3, is DAMVIQNPRYQVTQFGKPVTLSCSQTLNHNVMYWYQQKSSQAPKLLFHYYDKDFNNEADTPDNFQSRRPNTSFCFLDIRSPGLGDTAMYLCATSRGRFADTQYFGPGTRLTVL.

The sample holds one count of this clone. The rearrangement uses TRBV18 and TRBJ2-7; 8 bases are a match to TRBD2. The CDR3 sequence is 18 residues long. Germline V CDR1 and CDR2: KGHSH, LQKENI. V lost 3 bases to trimming and J lost 0 bases; unmatched junction nucleotides: 13. CDR3 residues: CASSPRGGETTRSYEQYF. The CDR3 bases are TGTGCCAGCTCACCCCGGGGGGGAGAGACAACCCGCTCCTACGAGCAGTACTTC.

This rearrangement joins TRBV27 to TRBJ2-5; a possible D gene is TRBD2 (5 bases). V lost 3 bases and J 5 bases, leaving 19 bases between the germline ends. CDR1 and CDR2 (germline): MNHEY, SMNVEV (reference sequence). CDR3 length: 16 residues. The CDR3 DNA sequence: TGTGCCAGCAGTTTCAGACTCGGCCCCACGGGGGAGACCCAGTACTTC. It is translated as CASSFRLGPTGETQYF.

The chain recombines TRBV15 with TRBJ1-1, with 7 bases matching TRBD1. Germline V gene data show CDR1 as LNHNV and CDR2 as YYDKDF (reference sequence). The V gene end was trimmed by 0 bases and the J gene end by 2 bases; junction bases not matched to a gene: 6. The CDR3 runs 16 residues. The CDR3 sequence is CATSRDPPGGNTEAFF. The CDR3 nucleotides are TGTGCCACCAGCAGAGATCCCCCAGGGGGAAACACTGAAGCTTTCTTT.

The V and J genes are TRBV19 and TRBJ1-5; 7 bases match TRBD1. V dropped 6 bases and J dropped 11; count of bases not matched to a gene: 16. The CDR3 has 15 amino acids. Germline V gene sequence: CDR1 LNHDA, CDR2 SQIVND (reference sequence). The CDR3 DNA reads TGTGCCAGTAGCAAAAGGGACGGACAGGTCACAACCCAGCATTTT. Amino acid sequence: CASSKRDGQVTTQHF.

The chain couples TRBV25-1 to TRBJ1-1; 11 nucleotides align to TRBD1. This CDR3 has 14 amino acids. With V trimmed by 2 bases and J by 7 bases, 3 bases remained unmatched. Germline V gene data show CDR1 as MGHDK and CDR2 as SYGVNS. CDR3 coding DNA: TGTGCCAGCAGTGAAGGACAGGGGGCGTTTGAAGCTTTCTTT. Its protein product is CASSEGQGAFEAFF.

The rearrangement uses TRBV27 and TRBJ2-3; D is perhaps TRBD1 (7 bases). V lost 5 bases, J lost 2 bases, and 17 bases lay in between. The CDR3 consists of 16 residues. Per germline, CDR1 MNHEY and CDR2 SMNVEV (reference sequence). Here the CDR3 reads CASSPPRQGLTDTQYF. The DNA of the CDR3 is TGTGCCAGCAGTCCACCCCGACAGGGACTCACAGATACGCAGTATTTT.

The gene calls are TRBV3-1 (or the pseudogene TRBV3-2) and TRBJ2-4; 7 nucleotides match TRBD2. The V gene end was trimmed by 2 bases and the J gene end by 5 bases; junction bases not matched to a gene: 6. The CDR3 has 15 amino acids. The germline V gene encodes CDR1 LGHDT and CDR2 YNNKEL (reference sequence). In DNA, the CDR3 is TGTGCCAGCAGCCAACGAGGCGGGAGCGAAAACATTCAGTACTTC. Its protein is CASSQRGGSENIQYF.

The CDR3 sequence: CASSSGRQQETQYF. CDR3 coding DNA: TGTGCCAGCAGTTCCGGACGGCAACAAGAGACCCAGTACTTC. This rearrangement joins TRBV28 to TRBJ2-5; unclear D gene. Trimming pared 4 bases from V and 2 bases from J, leaving 11 bases between. Germline V gene sequence: CDR1 MDHEN, CDR2 SYDVKM. The CDR3 sequence is 14 residues long.

The V and J genes are TRBV2 and TRBJ1-5; D unresolved. The CDR3 totals 13 residues. Per germline, CDR1 SNHLY and CDR2 FYNNEI. V was shortened by 2 bases and J by 2 bases, with 4 bases between the two germline ends. CDR3 sequence reads: CASSEQGNQPQHF. CDR3 DNA sequence: TGTGCCAGCAGTGAACAGGGCAATCAGCCCCAGCATTTT.

This clone was observed a few times. The chain has TRBV27 and TRBJ1-5; no clear D gene. There are 13 residues in the CDR3. V dropped 6 bases and J dropped 4 bases, with 10 bases sitting between them. Germline V gene data show CDR1 as MNHEY and CDR2 as SMNVEV (reference sequence). CDR3 DNA sequence: TGTGCCAGCAGCTCGTGGGTGAATCAGCCCCAGCATTTT. Translated: CASSSWVNQPQHF.

The gene calls are TRBV19 and TRBJ1-6, with unresolved D. Trimming pared 5 bases from V and 7 bases from J, leaving 21 bases between. Germline assignment: CDR1 LNHDA and CDR2 SQIVND (reference sequence). The length of the CDR3 is 17 residues. CDR3 in DNA: TGTGCCAGTAGTCCCCGATGGGATAAGTCGAGAAATTCACCCCTCCACTTT. It is translated as CASSPRWDKSRNSPLHF.

For this clone: The sample carries other DNA sequences with the same CDR3. This CDR3 reads CASSRDPNYGYTF. CDR3 DNA: TGTGCCAGCAGCAGAGACCCAAACTATGGCTACACCTTC. This chain links TRBV27 with TRBJ1-2; D unresolved. This CDR3 has 13 amino acids. The V end lost 6 bases, the J end lost 2 bases, and 10 bases lay between the germline ends. CDR1 and CDR2 (germline): MNHEY, SMNVEV (reference sequence).

The V and J genes are TRBV5-1 and TRBJ1-1, with D unresolved. Trimming took 5 bases from V and 2 from J, leaving 10 bases between them. CDR1 and CDR2 (germline): SGHRS, YFSETQ. The CDR3 consists of 13 residues. CDR3 region: CASRTRINTEAFF. DNA of the CDR3: TGCGCCAGCAGGACACGGATAAACACTGAAGCTTTCTTT. Drawing the rest from reference TRBV5-1 and TRBJ1-1, the complete variable domain is KAGVTQTPRYLIKTRGQQVTLSCSPISGHRSVSWYQQTPGQGLQFLFEYFSETQRNKGNFPGRFSGRQFSNSRSEMNVSTLELGDSALYLCASRTRINTEAFFGQGTRLTVV.

The chain couples TRBV15 to TRBJ1-3; no clear D gene. CDR3 length equals 15 residues. Germline-derived CDR1 and CDR2 are LNHNV and YYDKDF (reference sequence). V dropped 0 bases and J dropped 2 bases, with 8 bases sitting between them. CDR3 in DNA: TGTGCCACCAGCAGAGATATGGGCGCTGGAAACACCATATATTTT. This sequence encodes CATSRDMGAGNTIYF.

The V gene is TRBV28, the J gene TRBJ1-1; maybe TRBD1 (5 bases). Germline assignment: CDR1 MDHEN and CDR2 SYDVKM. The CDR3 length is 12 residues. Trimming removed 2 bases from V and 7 bases from J, with 8 bases in between. This CDR3 is CASSLRDLEAFF. CDR3 DNA: TGTGCCAGCAGTTTACGGGACCTTGAAGCTTTCTTT.

This sequence joins TRBV6-1 and TRBJ2-7; D gene uncertain. Germline assignment: CDR1 MNHNS and CDR2 SASEGT. V lost 1 base, J lost 6 bases, and 7 bases lay in between. This CDR3 region has 12 residues. CDR3 sequence reads: CASSEEGTEQYF. DNA for the CDR3: TGTGCCAGCAGTGAAGAAGGTACCGAGCAGTACTTC.

The chain carries TRBV28 and TRBJ2-7; TRBD2 might be the D (7 bases). The CDR3 length is 14 residues. Trimming left V 6 bases short and J 3 bases short, with 15 bases between. Germline V CDR1 and CDR2: MDHEN, SYDVKM. CDR3: CASRMGGGSYEQYF. The DNA for the CDR3 is TGTGCCAGCAGGATGGGGGGCGGGAGCTACGAGCAGTACTTC.